The 7 T cell receptor beta chains reported below all come from one sample, sequenced in a study of human T cells and chemical hapten exposure. Time point noted: patch test 1, 2 weeks after DPC sensitization. Treatment: therapeutic diphenylcyclopropenone sensitization with weekly scalp DPC. Using its own MiXCR run on the RACE reads, TCRdb lists one record per CDR3 protein. The sample lists 65,000 to 80,000 distinct CDR3 sequences; 10% were seen once. The material was whole blood, obtained in connection with sensitization to the hapten diphenylcyclopropenone (DPC). The receptor set was obtained from a woman between 45 and 60 years old with alopecia areata. Some clones in this sample may be carry-over from other donors' samples.

This clonotype turned up a few times. V is TRBV30 and J is TRBJ2-6; TRBD1 aligns across 7 bases. V lost 4 bases and J lost 1; bases outside the gene matches: 7. This CDR3 has 16 amino acids. The V gene's germline CDR1 is GTSNPN and CDR2 SVGIG (reference sequence). As DNA, the CDR3 is TGTGCCTGGAACGAGGGGGCCCTTTCTGGGGCCAACGTCCTGACTTTC. It specifies CAWNEGALSGANVLTF.

A single count supports this clonotype. The chain's CDR3 is CSARGTGTTDTQYF. The CDR3 DNA is TGCAGTGCTAGGGGGACAGGGACCACAGATACGCAGTATTTT. The chain uses TRBV20-1 and TRBJ2-3, with 9 nucleotides matching TRBD1. This CDR3 region has 14 residues. The germline V gene encodes CDR1 DFQATT and CDR2 SNEGSKA (reference sequence). After removal of 3 bases from V and 2 bases from J, the junction contained 3 bases not matched to a gene.

This clonotype was seen a handful of times. The J gene is TRBJ2-7, the V gene TRBV6-1, with 7 bases lining up with TRBD1. V gave up 6 bases and J gave up 3 bases; unmatched junction bases: 5. This CDR3 has 13 amino acids. CDR1 is MNHNS, CDR2 SASEGT, per germline. In DNA form, the CDR3 reads TGTGCCAGCAGCCGGACAGGAGTCTACGAGCAGTACTTC. Protein product: CASSRTGVYEQYF.

In this sample, this clonotype turned up many times. The rearrangement uses TRBV5-1 and TRBJ1-1, with D possibly TRBD1 on 5 matching bases. The germline CDR1 and CDR2 sequences are SGHRS and YFSETQ. CDR3 size: 13 residues. The V and J ends lost 0 bases and 4 bases respectively, with 7 bases between them. CDR3 in amino acids: CASSLAGTTEAFF. The CDR3 DNA reads TGCGCCAGCAGCTTGGCCGGGACCACTGAAGCTTTCTTT.

The V gene is TRBV11-2, the J gene TRBJ1-1; no definite D call. The V gene's germline CDR1 is SGHAT and CDR2 FQNNGV. The CDR3 is 12 residues long. V dropped 5 bases and J dropped 6 bases, with 10 bases sitting between them. The CDR3 protein is CASSPDIPEAFF. The CDR3 DNA reads TGTGCCAGCAGCCCAGACATACCTGAAGCTTTCTTT.

This clonotype was observed a few times. The V and J genes are TRBV29-1 and TRBJ2-5; D is possibly TRBD1 (5 bases). This CDR3 spans 12 amino acids. V gave up 4 bases and J gave up 2 bases, with 8 bases separating them. Germline CDR1 and CDR2: SQVTM and ANQGSEA. The CDR3 protein is CSVARQQETQYF. The CDR3 nucleotides read TGCAGCGTTGCCCGACAGCAAGAGACCCAGTACTTC.

This clonotype was seen ten or more times. This sequence joins TRBV10-2 and TRBJ2-5; D not resolved. CDR3 size: 13 residues. V gave up 6 bases and J gave up 1 base, with 9 bases separating them. The germline CDR1 and CDR2 sequences are WSHSY and SAAADI. CDR3 coding DNA: TGCGCCAGCAGCGTAGTCCTCCAAGAGACCCAGTACTTC. Protein sequence: CASSVVLQETQYF.